This T cell receptor beta chain is from a study of T cells in localized non-small cell lung cancer. Study-level points and caveats: It was uninvolved adjacent lung that showed the highest T cell clonality, exceeding tumor. The study detected a median approximately 57 of the top 100 tumor clones in adjacent lung. Investigators sequenced only a single tumor region, leaving heterogeneity possible.

TCRdb's copy holds only in-frame clones and misses some; the assay was immunoSEQ multiplex PCR. The sample includes about 1,300 clones, about a quarter of them seen just once. Points on this clone: The antigen remains undetermined.

Germline assignment: CDR1 LNHNV and CDR2 YYDKDF (reference sequence). The CDR3 runs to 15 residues. The V end was cut by 5 bases, the J end by 6 bases, with 20 bases between. The TCR originated in a male donor older than 55 with stage I lung adenocarcinoma. The sample was normal lung tissue next to the tumor, taken before any cancer treatment. The gene calls are TRBV15 and TRBJ2-7; the D is unclear. CDR3: CATSGGWMGMGEQYF. CDR3 nucleotide sequence: TGTGCCACCAGCGGCGGATGGATGGGTATGGGCGAGCAGTACTTC.